One and the same sample provided the 23 T cell receptor beta chains below, sequenced in a study of blood T cells in healthy people across ages. Combining a sample-barcoded 5' primer with a J-beta primer mix, a second PCR ran for about 6 to 12 cycles. TCRdb passed the 5' RACE reads through MiXCR, listing each CDR3 protein once. The repertoire holds around 970,000 distinct CDR3 sequences, with roughly 51% as singletons. Sequencing was performed on blood. All receptors come from a woman aged 55-69 years in good health.

The chain joins TRBV20-1 to TRBJ2-5; D unclear. The ends were cut back, 4 bases at V and 11 bases at J, with 20 bases in the middle. Germline values: CDR1 DFQATT, CDR2 SNEGSKA (reference sequence). This CDR3 is 13 amino acids long. CDR3 nucleotides: TGCAGTGCTATCGACTTGCCAGCCTACGTGCAGTACTTC. Protein: CSAIDLPAYVQYF.

The chain couples TRBV9 to TRBJ2-3; 7 nucleotides match TRBD2. Trimming took 7 bases from V and 6 from J; bases not matched to a gene: 5. The length of the CDR3 is 12 residues. Germline-derived CDR1 and CDR2 are SGDLS and YYNGEE. The CDR3 region has the DNA TGTGCCAGCGGGAGGGTGACGGATACGCAGTATTTT. It translates to CASGRVTDTQYF.

V is TRBV27 and J is TRBJ2-7, with 8 bases lining up with TRBD2. From germline, CDR1 is MNHEY and CDR2 SMNVEV (reference sequence). V was clipped by 5 bases and J by 6 bases; unmatched bases: 15. The CDR3 consists of 16 residues. CDR3 region: CASSPLTSGSLCEQYF. The DNA for the CDR3 is TGTGCCAGCAGTCCCCTAACCAGCGGGAGTCTATGCGAGCAGTACTTC.

In this sample, this clonotype turned up a few times. The V and J genes are TRBV6-2 or TRBV6-3 and TRBJ2-7; 8 bases agree with TRBD1. Germline lookup yields CDR1 MNHEY and CDR2 SVGEGT. V was pared by 6 bases and J by 6 bases, with 10 bases of the junction left unmatched. This CDR3 has 14 amino acids. DNA of the CDR3: TGTGCCAGCAGCCAAGGGACAGGTGTGATCGAGCAGTACTTC. Its protein is CASSQGTGVIEQYF.

The genes are TRBV12-3 or TRBV12-4 and TRBJ2-7; no clear D gene. V shed 2 bases and J shed 7 bases, with 9 bases lying between them. This CDR3 spans 12 amino acids. The CDR3, as DNA: TGTGCCAGCAGTTTAATATTAGGGGAGCAGTACTTC. Translated, it gives CASSLILGEQYF.

The V call is TRBV6-1, the J call TRBJ2-5, with D perhaps TRBD1 (7 bases). The germline gives CDR1 MNHNS, CDR2 SASEGT. CDR3 length equals 16 residues. Deletions cut 0 bases from V and 3 bases from J, with 14 bases between. The CDR3 loop is CASSEAEGAWEETQYF. The DNA of the CDR3 is TGTGCCAGCAGTGAAGCGGAGGGGGCGTGGGAAGAGACCCAGTACTTC.

The V call is TRBV7-8, the J call TRBJ2-3, with D hard to call. V dropped 4 bases and J dropped 0 bases, with 14 bases sitting between them. Germline V gene data show CDR1 as SGHVS and CDR2 as FQNEAQ. The CDR3 runs 16 residues. DNA for the CDR3: TGTGCCAGCAGCTCCTTCGACACCTTGAGCACAGATACGCAGTATTTT. This translates into CASSSFDTLSTDTQYF.

The CDR3 region has the DNA TGTGCCAGCAGGCGCCTAATCGCCGGGGAGCTGTTTTTT. Its protein is CASRRLIAGELFF. This chain links TRBV2 with TRBJ2-2; D unresolved. The V gene lost 6 bases and the J gene lost 6 bases, with 11 bases spanning the gap. The CDR3 is 13 residues long. Germline CDR1 is SNHLY and CDR2 is FYNNEI.

This clonotype showed up just a few times. This rearrangement joins TRBV29-1 to TRBJ2-3; D uncertain. This CDR3 spans 15 amino acids. Germline V gene lookup returns CDR1 SQVTM and CDR2 ANQGSEA. Trimming removed 6 bases at V and 4 bases at J, with 20 bases between. The chain's CDR3 is CSVALVQTEADTQYF. In DNA form, the CDR3 reads TGCAGCGTCGCCCTCGTCCAAACCGAGGCAGATACGCAGTATTTT.

This clonotype was recorded at least ten times. The V and J genes are TRBV25-1 and TRBJ2-5; 8 bases map to TRBD1. The V gene's germline CDR1 is MGHDK and CDR2 SYGVNS. This CDR3 is 14 amino acids long. J was trimmed by 4 bases and V by 5 bases; bases with no gene match: 6. Here the CDR3 DNA reads TGTGCCAGCAGTCCAGGGGGCATCAGAGAGACCCAGTACTTC. Translating gives CASSPGGIRETQYF.

This rearrangement joins TRBV20-1 to TRBJ2-1, with D perhaps matching TRBD1 (5 bases). V lost 0 bases, J lost 8 bases, and 17 bases lay in between. The CDR3 has 15 amino acids. From germline, CDR1 is DFQATT and CDR2 SNEGSKA (reference sequence). The CDR3 coding sequence is TGCAGTGCTAGAGATAGGGGTAGTAAACGGGATGAGCAGTTCTTC. This codes for CSARDRGSKRDEQFF.

At least ten counts were recorded for this clonotype. The chain links TRBV27 to TRBJ2-5, with 8 positions matching TRBD1. The CDR3 length is 12 residues. CDR1 and CDR2 from the germline V gene are MNHEY and SMNVEV (reference sequence). V lost 6 bases and J lost 6; bases outside the gene matches: 3. The CDR3 reads CASSRQGQTQYF. CDR3 nucleotide sequence: TGTGCCAGCAGCAGACAGGGGCAGACCCAGTACTTC.

In this sample, this clonotype turned up a few times. The CDR3 bases are TGTGCCAGCAGCCCGACCAACACAGATACGCAGTATTTT. The encoded protein is CASSPTNTDTQYF. The J gene is TRBJ2-3, the V gene TRBV12-3 or TRBV12-4; no clear D. With 6 bases removed from V and 2 bases from J, the gap between germline ends came to 9 bases. The CDR3 sequence is 13 residues long.

This clonotype has more than one count but fewer than ten. The V call is TRBV4-2, the J call TRBJ2-4, with D unclear. The better agreement between TRBJ2-7 and the DNA end casts doubt on the J call. The CDR3 runs to 12 residues. Per the germline V gene, CDR1 is LGHNA and CDR2 is YNFKEQ. The CDR3, as DNA: TGTGCCAGCAGCCGTAATTTAGGCGAGCAGTACTTC. Translating it yields CASSRNLGEQYF.

This clonotype showed up just a few times. The rearrangement uses TRBV5-5 and TRBJ2-3; 8 nucleotides align to TRBD2. Germline CDR1 and CDR2: SGHKS and YYEKEE (reference sequence). Trimming cost V 2 bases and J 0 bases; bases outside gene matches: 2. The CDR3 loop spans 15 amino acids. The CDR3 sequence: CASSLAGDSTDTQYF. The CDR3 region has the DNA TGTGCCAGCAGCTTAGCGGGAGATAGCACAGATACGCAGTATTTT.

Details on this clonotype: A much larger clone sits a single nucleotide away, making a read error possible. This chain connects TRBV13 to TRBJ2-1; tentatively, D is TRBD1 (6 bases). Trimming removed 6 bases from V and 10 bases from J, with 13 bases in between. The CDR3 consists of 12 residues. Germline lookup yields CDR1 PRHDT and CDR2 FYEKMQ (reference sequence). The CDR3 here is CASRKDSYEQFF. The CDR3 coding sequence is TGTGCCAGCAGAAAGGACAGTTACGAGCAGTTCTTC.

CDR3 DNA sequence: TGCAGTGCAGCGGGACAGGCATATGGCTACACCTTC. As protein: CSAAGQAYGYTF. J is TRBJ1-2 and V is TRBV20-1; TRBD1 aligns across 8 bases. The CDR3 is made up of 12 amino acids. With 6 bases clipped from V and 5 bases from J, the junction kept 5 bases outside the gene matches. The germline CDR1 and CDR2 sequences are DFQATT and SNEGSKA (reference sequence).

The chain joins TRBV15 to TRBJ2-5; 13 bases match TRBD2. This CDR3 is 15 amino acids long. The junction had 4 bases not matched to a gene; V was cut back by 4 bases and J by 5 bases. In germline, CDR1 is LNHNV, CDR2 YYDKDF (reference sequence). The CDR3 bases are TGTGCCACCAGCACGGGACTAGCGGGAAGGGAGACCCAGTACTTC. Its translation: CATSTGLAGRETQYF.

The V and J genes are TRBV12-3 or TRBV12-4 and TRBJ2-7, with D perhaps assigned TRBD1 or TRBD2 (6 bases each). The CDR3 is made up of 15 amino acids. V lost 6 bases and J lost 2, with 17 bases in between. The chain's CDR3 is CASSPAGEAAYEQYF. The DNA of the CDR3 is TGTGCCAGCAGCCCAGCAGGGGAGGCCGCCTACGAGCAGTACTTC.

The rearrangement joins TRBV27 to TRBJ2-7; D is perhaps TRBD1 or TRBD2 (5 bases each). CDR1 MNHEY and CDR2 SMNVEV come from the germline V gene (reference sequence). The CDR3 extends over 13 amino acids. Trimming cost V 10 bases and J 2 bases, with 15 bases left between them. This CDR3 reads CATAGGGPYEQYF. CDR3 nucleotides: TGTGCCACCGCAGGTGGGGGACCCTACGAGCAGTACTTC.

Regarding this clonotype: Likely a read error: the CDR3 ends without its conserved phenylalanine or tryptophan. V usage is TRBV12-3 or TRBV12-4 and J usage is TRBJ2-1; 8 nucleotides match TRBD1. The CDR3 length is 11 residues. The junction had 1 base not matched to a gene; V was cut back by 8 bases and J by 7 bases. The CDR3 DNA reads TGTGCCAGCCGGACAGGGAATGAGCAGTTCTTG. It translates to CASRTGNEQFL.

In nucleotides, the CDR3 is TGTGCCAGCAGCTTAGCCCGTGCCGGCGGCGGGAGGTCTCACAATGAGCAGTTCTTC. Translating gives CASSLARAGGGRSHNEQFF. This sequence joins TRBV7-6 and TRBJ2-1; 8 bases align to TRBD2. Germline trimming cut 0 bases from V and 5 bases from J; bases unmatched to any gene: 15. The CDR3 is made up of 19 amino acids. Germline assignment: CDR1 SGHVS and CDR2 FNYEAQ. The full variable domain, in which reference TRBV7-6 and TRBJ2-1 provide the parts outside the CDR3, is GAGVSQSPRYKVTKRGQDVALRCDPISGHVSLYWYRQALGQGPEFLTYFNYEAQQDKSGLPNDRFSAERPEGSISTLTIQRTEQRDSAMYRCASSLARAGGGRSHNEQFFGPGTRLTVL.

V and J are TRBV29-1 and TRBJ2-5; 9 nucleotides align to TRBD2. The V gene's germline CDR1 is SQVTM and CDR2 ANQGSEA. The CDR3 spans 16 residues. The junction had 23 bases not matched to a gene; V was cut back by 7 bases and J by 11 bases. CDR3 region: CSAARGGRGITHEQYF. The CDR3 nucleotides read TGCAGCGCTGCGCGGGGGGGCAGGGGGATCACTCATGAGCAGTACTTC. Full variable domain (missing parts from reference TRBV29-1 and TRBJ2-5): SAVISQKPSRDICQRGTSLTIQCQVDSQVTMMFWYRQQPGQSLTLIATANQGSEATYESGFVIDKFPISRPNLTFSTLTVSNMSPEDSSIYLCSAARGGRGITHEQYFGPGTRLLVL.